The rows below give T cell receptor beta chains drawn from one sample of a study of shared clonotypes between healthy human individuals. The protocol was immunoSEQ multiplex PCR, while the TCRdb copy is restricted to in-frame clones and leaves out a portion. This table holds roughly 850,000 clones, around 96% found once. Sequencing was done on a sample of naive CD8+ T cells sorted from blood. All receptors come from a man in his thirties or forties in good health. CDR3s include the opening cysteine and the closing phenylalanine or tryptophan. A D gene is named only where the DNA matches it firmly. The size of a clone is reported for some rows only, either as once, few or many, or as a class for expanded clones.

TRBV9	TRBJ2-3	TRBD1	NA	TGTGCCAGCAGCGGGACAGGGTCTAGCACAGATACGCAGTATTTT	CASSGTGSSTDTQYF
TRBV5-6	TRBJ2-4	NA	NA	TGTGCCAGCAGCTTGGATCGCGACTCCACAGAAAACCCCAAAAACATTCAGTACTTC	CASSLDRDSTENPKNIQYF
TRBV5-1	TRBJ2-7	TRBD2	NA	TGCGCCAGCAGCTTGGGCCTAGCGGGAGAGGGTGAGCAGTACTTC	CASSLGLAGEGEQYF
TRBV27	TRBJ2-1	TRBD1	NA	TGTGCCAGCAGTCTACGGGACAGCAACAATGAGCAGTTCTTC	CASSLRDSNNEQFF
TRBV29-1	TRBJ2-1	NA	NA	TGCAGCGTTGGGGGGAGCGGCGGTGAGCAGTTCTTC	CSVGGSGGEQFF
TRBV19	TRBJ1-1	TRBD1	NA	TGTGCCAGTAGTCGGGACAGGCAAATGAACACTGAAGCTTTCTTT	CASSRDRQMNTEAFF
TRBV27	TRBJ2-3	NA	NA	TGTGCCAGCAGTTTCTTCTTTGGGGATACGCAGTATTTT	CASSFFFGDTQYF
TRBV7-9	TRBJ2-1	NA	NA	TGTGCCAGCGCCGATCCCCATGTCCTAGAGCAGTTCTTC	CASADPHVLEQFF
TRBV12-5	TRBJ2-3	TRBD2	NA	TGTGCTAGTGGTCTTCTGGGACTAGCGGGAGGGACAGATACGCAGTATTTT	CASGLLGLAGGTDTQYF
TRBV27	TRBJ1-5	NA	NA	TGTGCCAGCAGTTTTCGGGGAGGGGATATAGGCAATCAGCCCCAGCATTTT	CASSFRGGDIGNQPQHF
TRBV7-9	TRBJ2-1	TRBD2	NA	TGTGCCAGCAAAGGAGGACTAGCGGGAAATCGTCGCAATGAGCAGTTCTTC	CASKGGLAGNRRNEQFF
TRBV10-3	TRBJ2-3	NA	NA	TGTGCCATCAGTGAGTCGGAAGATACGCAGTATTTT	CAISESEDTQYF
TRBV4-1	TRBJ1-2	TRBD1	NA	TGCGCCAGCAGCCCTACAGGGGACTATGGCTACACCTTC	CASSPTGDYGYTF
TRBV19	TRBJ1-2	NA	NA	TGTGCCATTCCACAGGGAGTAGGCTACACCTTC	CAIPQGVGYTF
TRBV10-2	TRBJ2-5	TRBD2	once	TGCGCCAGCAGTTCCGGGACTAGTATAGAGACCCAGTACTTC	CASSSGTSIETQYF
TRBV12-2	TRBJ2-7	NA	NA	TGTGCAAGTCGCTCCGGACTAGCGGGAGGCATCCGATACGAGCAGTACTTC	CASRSGLAGGIRYEQYF
TRBV5-1	TRBJ2-7	TRBD1	NA	TGCGCCAGCAGCCCCGTTTACAGGGGAGTGGTCCCCTACGAGCAGTACTTC	CASSPVYRGVVPYEQYF
TRBV28	TRBJ2-7	NA	NA	TGTGCCAGCAGCCCACTAGGCCCAGGAAGGGATTCCGAGCAGTACTTC	CASSPLGPGRDSEQYF
TRBV2	TRBJ2-5	NA	NA	TGTGCCAGCAGTTCCTCACTAGAAACCATACAAGAGACCCAGTACTTC	CASSSSLETIQETQYF
TRBV29-1	TRBJ1-1	NA	once	TGCAGCGTTGAGGGGGTTGAAGCTTTCTTT	CSVEGVEAFF
TRBV12-2	TRBJ2-5	NA	NA	TGTGCAAGTCGCTTAGAAGGTTCGGGGGCTGGGCGGGAGTTTCCCCAAGAGACCCAGTACTTC	CASRLEGSGAGREFPQETQYF
TRBV19	TRBJ2-1	TRBD2	NA	TGTGCCAGTAGTATACTAGGACTAGTAGTCAATGAGCAGTTCTTC	CASSILGLVVNEQFF
TRBV29-1	TRBJ1-1	NA	NA	TGCAGCGTTGAAGAGGACCCGGGAGGTTCTGAAGCTTTCTTT	CSVEEDPGGSEAFF
TRBV10-3	TRBJ1-1	NA	NA	TGTGCCATCCGGGAAGGTTTGTACACTGAAGCTTTCTTT	CAIREGLYTEAFF
TRBV7-2	TRBJ2-7	NA	NA	TGTGCCAGCAGCTTAGACAGCTCCTACGAGCAGTACTTC	CASSLDSSYEQYF
TRBV27	TRBJ2-2	TRBD1	NA	TGTGCCAGCAGTTTAGGACAGGGGACCGGGGAGCTGTTTTTT	CASSLGQGTGELFF
TRBV5-6	TRBJ1-3	NA	once	TGTGCCAGCAGCTTGGCCTCGGCGGTGGACACCATATATTTT	CASSLASAVDTIYF
TRBV7-9	TRBJ2-7	NA	NA	TGTGCCAGCAGCTTACCGGGGGACGAGCAGTACTTC	CASSLPGDEQYF
TRBV21-1	TRBJ1-5	NA	once	TGTGCCAGCAGCAAAGTTTGTCTACCCCAGCATTTT	CASSKVCLPQHF
TRBV9	TRBJ1-5	TRBD1	NA	TGTGCCAGCAGCGGGGGAGGGGGCTCTAATCAGCCCCAGCATTTT	CASSGGGGSNQPQHF
TRBV27	TRBJ2-5	TRBD1	NA	TGTGCCAGCCGCTTGCAGGACAGGGCTCAAGAGACCCAGTACTTC	CASRLQDRAQETQYF
TRBV7-9	TRBJ2-1	TRBD1	once	TGTGCCAGCCGACAGGGGTCTAGTGAGCAGTTCTTC	CASRQGSSEQFF
TRBV10-2	TRBJ1-4	NA	NA	TGCGCCAGCACCCTTCACTCAGGGCTGAGAGAAAAACTGTTTTTT	CASTLHSGLREKLFF
TRBV7-9	TRBJ2-7	TRBD2	NA	TGTGCCAGCAGTCCCTCTCCGGGGACTAGTAAAGGTTACGAGCAGTACTTC	CASSPSPGTSKGYEQYF
TRBV28	TRBJ2-3	NA	NA	TGTGCCAGCACCACTCATGGGACGGATACGCAGTATTTT	CASTTHGTDTQYF
TRBV4-1	TRBJ1-1	TRBD1	NA	TGCGCCAGCAGCCTCGACAGGGGGCTGACTGAAGCTTTCTTT	CASSLDRGLTEAFF
TRBV10-2	TRBJ2-3	NA	NA	TGCGCCAGCAGTGTGGACACAGATACGCAGTATTTT	CASSVDTDTQYF
TRBV11-2	TRBJ2-1	NA	NA	TGTGCCAGCAGCTTAGTAGGTCCAGGTATTAATGAGCAGTTCTTC	CASSLVGPGINEQFF
TRBV7-9	TRBJ1-1	TRBD1	NA	TGTGCCAGCAGCGCGGGGACAGGGGAAGGAGGAAACACTGAAGCTTTCTTT	CASSAGTGEGGNTEAFF
TRBV5-6	TRBJ2-7	NA	NA	TGTGCCAGCAGCAGGGGAGCGGGCAACTACGAGCAGTACTTC	CASSRGAGNYEQYF
TRBV6-5	TRBJ2-5	NA	NA	TGTGCCAGCAGTTACGGGGGATGGCAAGAGACCCAGTACTTC	CASSYGGWQETQYF
TRBV2	TRBJ2-7	NA	NA	TGTGCCAGCAGCCCGACCTACGAGCAGTACTTC	CASSPTYEQYF
TRBV7-8	TRBJ1-3	TRBD1	NA	TGTGCCAGCAGCTTCCGGGACAGGGGAAACACCATATATTTT	CASSFRDRGNTIYF
TRBV11-2	TRBJ2-1	NA	NA	TGTGCCAGCAGCCACTTTGGGGAGAGGGACCGCGAGCAGTTCTTC	CASSHFGERDREQFF
TRBV28	TRBJ2-1	NA	NA	TGTGCCAGCACGAGAGAAAGCTCCTACAATGAGCAGTTCTTC	CASTRESSYNEQFF
TRBV15	TRBJ2-3	NA	NA	TGTGCCACCAGCACGAGGAGGAGCGATACGCAGTATTTT	CATSTRRSDTQYF
TRBV5-4	TRBJ2-7	NA	NA	TGTGCCAGCGGGCAAGACGAGCAGTACTTC	CASGQDEQYF
TRBV7-6	TRBJ2-1	TRBD2	NA	TGTGCCAGCAGACCGGGACTAGCGGGATCGGGTGAGCAGTTCTTC	CASRPGLAGSGEQFF
TRBV18	TRBJ1-2	TRBD1	NA	TGTGCCAGCTCACCTCCCCAGGGATTGGACAGGGTTCATGGCTACACCTTC	CASSPPQGLDRVHGYTF
TRBV11-2	TRBJ2-7	NA	NA	TGTGCCAGCAGCTTAGCGGGGAGCCTCTCCTACGAGCAGTACTTC	CASSLAGSLSYEQYF
TRBV27	TRBJ1-1	NA	NA	TGTGCCAGCAGTATCGGGAACGGAGGCACTGAAGCTTTCTTT	CASSIGNGGTEAFF
TRBV28	TRBJ2-3	TRBD1	NA	TGTGCCAGCAGTCCCCGACAGGGTGGGTGGGTGGACACAGATACGCAGTATTTT	CASSPRQGGWVDTDTQYF
TRBV6-4	TRBJ2-1	TRBD1	once	TGTGCCAGCAGTCGAGAGGGGGGACAGGGGGTTAATGAGCAGTTCTTC	CASSREGGQGVNEQFF
TRBV7-2	TRBJ2-7	TRBD2	NA	TGTGCCAGCAGCGAATCCGGGACTAGCGGTCACTACGAGCAGTACTTC	CASSESGTSGHYEQYF